This T cell receptor beta chain emerged from a study of blood T cell repertoires in COVID-19. Study overall: There were acute and convalescent COVID-19 samples, and they came from the United States, Italy and Spain.

The participants were between roughly 18 and 100 years old and came from 24 US areas. In the 2 weeks before study entry, exposed participants met a COVID-19 case, which was PCR-confirmed or clinician-diagnosed. In the original workflow: Nucleated cell number was recorded as an estimate derived from reference gene primer amplification. Measured with immunoSEQ multiplex PCR; TCRdb has only the in-frame clones, and not every one. The V and J calls and clone size come from that table; D and trimming were worked out from the DNA. The sample has roughly 280,000 clones, 85% to 95% seen once. This clonotype originated in a man aged 35 to 55 who had been exposed to COVID-19. The source material was PBMCs or T cells enriched from blood (not recorded which).

CDR3 nucleotides: TGTGCCTGGAGTACGGCAATGCGGGGAGGTCAGCCCCAGCATTTT. Translating gives CAWSTAMRGGQPQHF. The chain carries TRBV30 and TRBJ1-5, with no clear D. This CDR3 has 15 amino acids. Deletions cut 2 bases from V and 6 bases from J, with 17 bases between. CDR1 and CDR2 from the germline V gene are GTSNPN and SVGIG (reference sequence).